This T cell receptor beta chain originates from a study of identical twins. Template switching (which added a universal primer site) was used, and cDNA carried unique molecular identifiers. TCRdb itself ran the 5' RACE reads through MiXCR, one entry per CDR3 protein. The table has around 470,000 distinct CDR3 sequences, approximately 14% seen once. There were only healthy Caucasians among the donors. This clonotype has just a few counts. What it recognizes is unknown. The CDR3 has 16 residues. The V and J ends lost 0 bases and 5 bases, in that order; junction bases with no gene match: 9. Findings of the study overall: It was possible that invariant MAIT and iNKT cells partly confounded the zero-insertion analyses. Excess low generation probability was seen in twin-shared out-of-frame alpha sequences.

These data also formed part of another study, on yellow fever vaccine responses in identical twins.

The sample taken for sequencing was CD4+ T cells sorted from blood. The chain links TRBV12-3 or TRBV12-4 to TRBJ2-5, with TRBD1 matching 7 bases. The origin of this receptor is a woman between 18 and 29 years old in good health. CDR3 sequence: CASSLATGVVRETQYF. The CDR3 DNA follows: TGTGCCAGCAGTTTAGCTACAGGGGTCGTGCGGGAGACCCAGTACTTC.